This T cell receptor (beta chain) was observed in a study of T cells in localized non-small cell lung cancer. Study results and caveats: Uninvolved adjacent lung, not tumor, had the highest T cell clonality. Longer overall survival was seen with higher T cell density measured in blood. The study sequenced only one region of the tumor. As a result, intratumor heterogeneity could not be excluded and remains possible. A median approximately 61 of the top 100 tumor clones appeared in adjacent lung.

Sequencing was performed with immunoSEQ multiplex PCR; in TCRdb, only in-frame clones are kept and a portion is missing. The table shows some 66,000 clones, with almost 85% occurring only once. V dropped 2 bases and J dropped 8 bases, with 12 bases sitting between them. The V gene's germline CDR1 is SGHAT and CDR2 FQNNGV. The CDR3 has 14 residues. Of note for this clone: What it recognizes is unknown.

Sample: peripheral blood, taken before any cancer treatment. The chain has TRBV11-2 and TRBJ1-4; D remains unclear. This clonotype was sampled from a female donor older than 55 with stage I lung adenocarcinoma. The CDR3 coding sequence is TGTGCCAGCAGCTTAAACGGGAAAGACGAAAAACTGTTTTTT. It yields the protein CASSLNGKDEKLFF.